Sequencing of this T cell receptor beta chain was carried out in a study of T cells after yellow fever vaccination. Study-wide findings and caveats: Clones from primary vaccination mostly reappeared after the booster (around 96% CD4, approximately 86% CD8). Of the clonotypes, a small share occurred in both CD4 and CD8 compartments. FACS-sorted repertoires could contain abundant clonotypes contaminating from the bulk population.

A universal primer site and UMIs were added as TCR cDNA was made by 5'RACE template switching. TCRdb called the 5' RACE reads again in MiXCR, with one record for every CDR3 protein. The sample lists around 250,000 distinct CDR3 sequences, 6.9% occurring once. This clonotype appeared a few times. Its antigen is undetermined. The CDR3 has 15 amino acids. V shed 4 bases and J 4 bases; nucleotides not matched to a gene: 5. The V gene's germline CDR1 is SGHTA and CDR2 FQGNSA. The sequences come from CD4+ T cells sorted from PBMCs, collected 15 days after the yellow fever booster vaccination. The chain combines TRBV7-2 with TRBJ2-2, with TRBD1 identical over 8 bases. The TCR comes from a man aged 25-40 years who received the YFV17D yellow fever vaccine. Here the CDR3 DNA reads TGTGCCAGCAGCTATGGGACAGGAAGCACCGGGGAGCTGTTTTTT. This encodes CASSYGTGSTGELFF.